Listed below are T cell receptor beta chains from one sample, sequenced in a study of shared clonotypes between healthy human individuals. Profiling relied on immunoSEQ multiplex PCR, and the TCRdb table lists in-frame clones only, not all of them. The data show around 510,000 clones, more than 95% seen once. Source material: naive CD4+ T cells sorted from blood. Every receptor here comes from a woman aged 25 to 39 in good health. Each CDR3 is given without its conserved first and last residue. A D gene is named only where the DNA matches it firmly. Clone size is stated in some rows and not others, as once, few, many or a class when expanded.

ASSPLLSSNYEQY TRBJ2-7 NA NA TRBV11-2
ASSTASGANVLT TRBJ2-6 NA NA TRBV19
ASSQVGQGGQEQY TRBJ2-7 TRBD1 NA TRBV4-2
ASSLGTNYGYT TRBJ1-2 NA NA TRBV28
ASSAGTSGQETQY TRBJ2-5 TRBD2 NA TRBV5-1
ASKGLAGVNNEQF TRBJ2-1 NA few TRBV21-1
ASTVPPSGSYEQY TRBJ2-7 TRBD2 NA TRBV28
ASRPVGTKEAF TRBJ1-1 NA NA TRBV25-1
ASSLLVGTGGGGGYNEQF TRBJ2-1 TRBD1 NA TRBV27
ASSLSGRAFDEQF TRBJ2-1 TRBD2 once TRBV5-1
ASSQGPFNPTDTQY TRBJ2-3 NA NA TRBV4-1
ASSLAEFIYEQY TRBJ2-7 NA NA TRBV5-5
ASSLDSGVYTGELF TRBJ2-2 NA NA TRBV11-2
ASSLTGVHTEAF TRBJ1-1 NA NA TRBV11-3
SAQSTTGPATEAF TRBJ1-1 NA once TRBV29-1
ASSSGGPNTGELF TRBJ2-2 TRBD1 NA TRBV7-3
ASSLPPGTSGSTDTQY TRBJ2-3 TRBD2 NA TRBV4-1
ASGTVTMGYT TRBJ1-2 TRBD1 NA TRBV19
AKAGQEEPKISTLPNTGELF TRBJ2-2 TRBD1 NA TRBV10-1
ASSGREGETYNEQF TRBJ2-1 NA NA TRBV18
ASSVDRGKWTEAF TRBJ1-1 NA NA TRBV9
ASSLAYVGQGSNEQY TRBJ2-7 TRBD1 NA TRBV5-4
ASSRLAGHNEQF TRBJ2-1 TRBD2 NA TRBV18
ASSLLEGRAF TRBJ1-1 NA NA TRBV5-6
ASGGGLAKNIQY TRBJ2-4 NA NA TRBV19
ASSPPGLEVNEQF TRBJ2-1 TRBD2 once TRBV7-2
AISESTGDLYNEQF TRBJ2-1 TRBD1 once TRBV10-3
ASSERTGGAGEKLF TRBJ1-4 TRBD1 NA TRBV2